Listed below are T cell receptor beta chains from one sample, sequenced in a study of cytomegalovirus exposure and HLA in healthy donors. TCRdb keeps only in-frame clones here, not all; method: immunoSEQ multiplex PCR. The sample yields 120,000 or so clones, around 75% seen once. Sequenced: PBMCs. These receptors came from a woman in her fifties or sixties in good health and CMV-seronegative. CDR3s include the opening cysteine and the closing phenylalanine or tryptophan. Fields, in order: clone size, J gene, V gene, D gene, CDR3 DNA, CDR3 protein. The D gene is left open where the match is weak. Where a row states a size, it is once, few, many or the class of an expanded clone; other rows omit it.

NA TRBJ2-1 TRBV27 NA TGTGCCAGCAGTTTGATCGGGGAGTGGGTCGAAAATGAGCAGTTCTTC CASSLIGEWVENEQFF
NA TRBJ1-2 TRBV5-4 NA TGTGCCAGCAGCCTAAAGACCAGGGCCCCGAGAGAAGGCTACACCTTC CASSLKTRAPREGYTF
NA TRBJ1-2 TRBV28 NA TGTGCCAGCAGTTCGGTAGTCACCGTCCGGACCTTC CASSSVVTVRTF
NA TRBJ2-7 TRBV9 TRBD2 TGTGCCAGCAGCGTAGACCTAGCGGGAGGGCAGCAGTACTTC CASSVDLAGGQQYF
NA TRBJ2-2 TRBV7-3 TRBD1 TGTGCCAGCAGCCCATGGGACAGGGGGCCCACCGGGGAGCTGTTTTTT CASSPWDRGPTGELFF
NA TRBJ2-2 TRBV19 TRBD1 TGTGCCAGTTGGGACAGGGGAGGCACCGGGGAGCTGTTTTTT CASWDRGGTGELFF
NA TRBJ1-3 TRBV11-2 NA TGTGCCAGCAGCTTCCGACGGGGCTCTGGAAACACCATATATTTT CASSFRRGSGNTIYF
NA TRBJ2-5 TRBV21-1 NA TGTGCCAGCAGCGCTCAGGACAGAAAAGTAGGGGTCAAACGGGAGACCCAGTACTTC CASSAQDRKVGVKRETQYF
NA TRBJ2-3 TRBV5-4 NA TGTGCCAGCAGCCAAGATCGGGCAGGGGGCACAGATACGCAGTATTTT CASSQDRAGGTDTQYF
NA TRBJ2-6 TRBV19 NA TGTGCCAGTCTGGCAGAACCTTTCTCTGGGGCCAACGTCCTGACTTTC CASLAEPFSGANVLTF
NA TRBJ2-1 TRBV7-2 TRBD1 TGTGCCAGCAGCTCGGGGGGACAGGGGGCTAATGAGCAGTTCTTC CASSSGGQGANEQFF
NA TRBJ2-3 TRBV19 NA TGTGCCAGTAGCATCGTACAGGCAGATACGCAGTATTTT CASSIVQADTQYF
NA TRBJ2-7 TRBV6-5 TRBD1 TGTGCCAGCAGCCCGGGACAGGGGATCTCCTACGAGCAGTACTTC CASSPGQGISYEQYF
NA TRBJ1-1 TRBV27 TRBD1 TGTGCCAGCAGTTTGGGACAGGGGTTACGGGGCACTGAAGCTTTCTTT CASSLGQGLRGTEAFF
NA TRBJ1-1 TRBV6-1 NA TGTGCCAGCAGTTCCCGGGATACCACTGAAGCTTTCTTT CASSSRDTTEAFF
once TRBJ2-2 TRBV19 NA TGTGCCAGTAGTAGACAGGTTAACACCGGGGAGCTGTTTTTT CASSRQVNTGELFF
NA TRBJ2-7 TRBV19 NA TGTGCCAGTAGCACCTACTCCTACGAGCAGTACTTC CASSTYSYEQYF
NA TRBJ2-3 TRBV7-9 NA TGTTCCAGCAGCCCTAAATTGTTGCCCTGGGATACGCAGTATTTT CSSSPKLLPWDTQYF
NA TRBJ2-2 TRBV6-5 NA TGTGCCAGCAGTCCCAGGAACACCGGGGAGCTGTTTTTT CASSPRNTGELFF
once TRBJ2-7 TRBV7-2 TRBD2 TGTGCCAGCAGCCCACAATCGGGACTAGCTTACGAGCAGTACTTC CASSPQSGLAYEQYF
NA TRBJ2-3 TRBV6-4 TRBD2 TGTGCCAGCAGTGCCGGACTAGCAAGCACAGATACGCAGTATTTT CASSAGLASTDTQYF
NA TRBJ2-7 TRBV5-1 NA TGCGCCAGCAGCTCACACTTGGACAGTGGCGACTACGAGCAGTACTTC CASSSHLDSGDYEQYF
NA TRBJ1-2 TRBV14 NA TGTGCCAGCAGCCAAGAGGTCCGAGGGGGCTACACCTTC CASSQEVRGGYTF
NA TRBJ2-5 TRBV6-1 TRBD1 TGTGCCAGCAGCGGACAGGCGCAAGAGACCCAGTACTTC CASSGQAQETQYF
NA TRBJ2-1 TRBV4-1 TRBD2 TGCGCCAGCAGCGTACTAGCGGGGCCCCCTGCGGAGCAGTTCTTC CASSVLAGPPAEQFF
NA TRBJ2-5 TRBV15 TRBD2 TGTGCCACCAGCAGAGCCCCGGGAGGTCAAGAGACCCAGTACTTC CATSRAPGGQETQYF
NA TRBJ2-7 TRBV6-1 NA TGTGCCAGCAGTGAAGCACGGTATCAGGGGACCTTCTACGAGCAGTACTTC CASSEARYQGTFYEQYF
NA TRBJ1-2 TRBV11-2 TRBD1 TGTGCCAGCAGCTTAAACAGGGGGCCGGGCTATGGCTACACCTTC CASSLNRGPGYGYTF
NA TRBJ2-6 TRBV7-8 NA TGTGCCAGCAGCCGAAGATTCAGGACGAAGACAGGTAAATCCTCTGGGGCCAACGTCCTGACTTTC CASSRRFRTKTGKSSGANVLTF
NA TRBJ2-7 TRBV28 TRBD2 TGTGCCAGCAGTATACTAGCGGGGTCCTACGAGCAGTACTTC CASSILAGSYEQYF
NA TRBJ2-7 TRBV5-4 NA TGTGCCAGCAGCTTGAACACCGTTTACGAGCAGTACTTC CASSLNTVYEQYF
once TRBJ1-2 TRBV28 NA TGTGCCAGCAGTATCCCCGGTGGCTACACCTTC CASSIPGGYTF
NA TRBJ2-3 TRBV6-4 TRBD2 TGTGCCAGCAGTGACCCTTGCCCGACTAGCGGGAGGGTTGCAGATACGCAGTATTTT CASSDPCPTSGRVADTQYF
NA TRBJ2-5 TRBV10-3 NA TGTGCCATCAGTGAGTCGGAGGGCGAGACCCAGTACTTC CAISESEGETQYF
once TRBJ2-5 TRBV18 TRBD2 TGTGCCAGCTCACCCTCGGGAGGGCTGCAAGAGACCCAGTACTTC CASSPSGGLQETQYF
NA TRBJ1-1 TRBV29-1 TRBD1 TGCAGCGCCTTGGGACAGGGGGAGTCCACTGAAGCTTTCTTT CSALGQGESTEAFF
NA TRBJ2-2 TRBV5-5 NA TGTGCCAGCAGCTTGGCCGAACTAGTCCACGGGGAGCTGTTTTTT CASSLAELVHGELFF
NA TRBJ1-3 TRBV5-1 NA TGCGCCAGCAGCTTGGGGGAGACTCGTCCTGGAAACACCATATATTTT CASSLGETRPGNTIYF
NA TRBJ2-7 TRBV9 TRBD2 TGTGCCAGCAGTCAAAGCGGGAGCACCCTCTACGAGCAGTACTTC CASSQSGSTLYEQYF
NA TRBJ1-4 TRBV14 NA TGTGCCAGCAGCCAAACTCCGGGACATCGAAATGAAAAACTGTTTTTT CASSQTPGHRNEKLFF
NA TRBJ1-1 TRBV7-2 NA TGTGCCAGCAGCTTAGTGGGACAGAACACTGAAGCTTTCTTT CASSLVGQNTEAFF
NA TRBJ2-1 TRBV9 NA TGTGCCAGCACCCAGACGGACAGAGACTACAATGAGCAGTTCTTC CASTQTDRDYNEQFF
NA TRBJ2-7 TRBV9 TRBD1 TGTGCCAGCAGCGGGCAGGGGGCAGGGGAGCAGTACTTC CASSGQGAGEQYF
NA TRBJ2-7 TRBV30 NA TGTGCCTGGAGTCGCGGAGGCGCAGCCTACGAGCAGTACTTC CAWSRGGAAYEQYF
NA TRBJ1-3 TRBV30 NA TGTGCCTGGATGAGACGGACAGATGGAAACACCATATATTTT CAWMRRTDGNTIYF
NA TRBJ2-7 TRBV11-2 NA TGTGCCAGCAGCGTAGGACCGGGAGAGGCCGAGCAGTACTTC CASSVGPGEAEQYF
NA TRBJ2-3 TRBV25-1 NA TGTGCCAGCAGTGAATACGGACAGCCAAGCACAGATACGCAGTATTTT CASSEYGQPSTDTQYF
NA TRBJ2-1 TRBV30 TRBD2 TGTGCCTGGAGCGGGACTAGCTCCTACAATGAGCAGTTCTTC CAWSGTSSYNEQFF
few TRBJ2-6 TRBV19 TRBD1 TGTGCCAGTAAACAGGGGTATGGGGCCAACGTCCTGACTTTC CASKQGYGANVLTF
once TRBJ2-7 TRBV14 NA TGTGCCAGCAGCCAAGTTTGGAGCTACGAGCAGTACTTC CASSQVWSYEQYF
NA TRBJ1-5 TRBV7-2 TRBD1 TGTGCCAGCAGCGGGACGACAGGGGAGGGTCAGCCCCAGCATTTT CASSGTTGEGQPQHF
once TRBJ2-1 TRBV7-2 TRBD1 TGTGCCAGCAGCTTACCGGGACAGGTTGGTTTTGAGCAGTTCTTC CASSLPGQVGFEQFF